There are a few counts of the clone carrying this T cell receptor (beta chain). The antigen is unknown. The data belong to a study of blood T cells in healthy people across ages. The use of a sample-barcoded 5' primer and a J-beta primer mix characterized a second PCR of about 6 to 12 cycles. Every single cDNA molecule received a tag from a template-switch adaptor with 12 random nucleotides. In TCRdb, the 5' RACE reads were re-called with MiXCR into one record per CDR3 protein. The data show 850,000 to 1,300,000 distinct CDR3 sequences, around 45% seen once. Sample donors were healthy Caucasian individuals that came from Russia, aged roughly 6 to 95. General study results and limits: CMV status of donors was unknown, possibly confounding expanded clonotype changes.

This CDR3 region has 14 residues. Losses at the gene ends were 6 bases for V and 7 bases for J; bases not matched to a gene: 9. Germline values: CDR1 SGHRS, CDR2 YFSETQ. The chain uses TRBV5-1 and TRBJ2-1; 8 bases are shared with TRBD2. The sequencing input was blood. The sequence was obtained from a woman aged 60 to 75 in good health. The DNA of the CDR3 is TGCGCCAGCAACGGGGGGGACCCTATTAATGAGCAGTTCTTC. Its translation is CASNGGDPINEQFF.